Presented here are 16 T cell receptor beta chains from one specimen sequenced in a study of T cell repertoires in aging, cancer and after chemotherapy. TCR beta rearrangements were amplified from peripheral blood genomic DNA. A mixed TRB-A/B primer pool amplified rearranged TRB by multiplex touch-down PCR. One entry per CDR3 protein results from TCRdb running MiXCR on the multiplex PCR reads. The sample records 760 or so distinct CDR3 sequences, 27% being singletons. Sequences were obtained from blood. Receptors were obtained from a human donor with a solid tumor.

In this sample, this clonotype is large. The chain uses TRBV11-2 and TRBJ1-2; D not certain. The germline V and J ends were trimmed by 2 bases and 13 bases, with 17 bases remaining between them. Germline V lookup: CDR1 SGHAT, CDR2 FQNNGV. The CDR3 covers 13 residues. DNA for the CDR3: TGTGCCAGCAGCTTAATGATGAGCAGTTTAGGCACCTTC. This sequence encodes CASSLMMSSLGTF.

This sequence joins TRBV5-6 and TRBJ2-7; 8 bases fit TRBD1. CDR3 length equals 14 residues. After removal of 2 bases from V and 4 bases from J, the junction contained 5 bases not matched to a gene. Per germline, CDR1 SGHDT and CDR2 YYEEEE. CDR3 sequence reads: CASSFSGQEYEQYF. CDR3 nucleotide sequence: TGTGCCAGCAGCTTCTCGGGACAGGAGTACGAGCAGTACTTC.

The chain combines TRBV6-2 or TRBV6-3 with TRBJ1-1, with D possibly matching TRBD1 (5 bases). CDR3 length equals 14 residues. Germline-derived CDR1 and CDR2 are MNHEY and SVGEGT. The V end was cut by 2 bases, the J end by 1 base, with 8 bases between. CDR3 region: CASSYRQGNTEAFF. The CDR3 DNA follows: TGTGCCAGCAGTTACCGCCAGGGGAACACTGAAGCTTTCTTT.

This clonotype is termed large (0.1 to 1%). This chain uses TRBV7-6 with TRBJ2-7, with 9 nucleotides matching TRBD2. The junction had 10 bases not matched to a gene; V was cut back by 0 bases and J by 4 bases. The CDR3 covers 17 residues. Germline CDR1 is SGHVS and CDR2 is FNYEAQ. The CDR3 DNA sequence: TGTGCCAGCAGCTTAGCAGCGGGGCGCGGGGGGGCGTACGAGCAGTACTTC. Its protein product is CASSLAAGRGGAYEQYF.

Relative to its sample, this clonotype is medium-sized. The chain employs TRBV20-1 and TRBJ2-7; 10 nucleotides match TRBD2. This CDR3 comprises 15 residues. Per the germline V gene, CDR1 is DFQATT and CDR2 is SNEGSKA (reference sequence). V lost 0 bases, J lost 7 bases, and 9 bases stayed unmatched. The CDR3 DNA is TGCAGTGCTAGAGACTGGGGACTAGCGCGGGGAGAGCAGTACTTC. This codes for CSARDWGLARGEQYF.

CDR3 nucleotides: TGTGCCAGCAGTCGACAAAACGGAGTGAGAGGCTACACCTTC. Protein product: CASSRQNGVRGYTF. The chain joins TRBV12-3 or TRBV12-4 to TRBJ1-2; D is ambiguous. The V gene lost 5 bases and the J gene lost 8 bases, with 18 bases spanning the gap. The CDR3 has 14 amino acids.

This clonotype is labeled medium-sized. The chain is built from TRBV13 and TRBJ2-2; the match to TRBD1 covers 12 bases. The CDR3 length is 17 residues. The germline V gene encodes CDR1 PRHDT and CDR2 FYEKMQ (reference sequence). V was clipped by 4 bases and J by 5 bases; unmatched bases: 8. This CDR3 is CASSSRDRGRRTGELFF. CDR3 bases: TGTGCCAGCAGCTCCCGGGACAGGGGGCGTCGGACCGGGGAGCTGTTTTTT.

This clonotype came up a few times. CDR3 residues: CAISDRPIRGDSHNEQFF. The CDR3 nucleotides read TGTGCCATCAGTGACCGTCCCATTCGGGGGGACAGCCACAATGAGCAGTTCTTC. The J gene is TRBJ2-1, the V gene TRBV10-3; possibly TRBD1 or TRBD2 for D (7 bases each). This CDR3 spans 18 amino acids. Per germline, CDR1 ENHRY and CDR2 SYGVKD. Trimming took 3 bases from V and 5 from J, leaving 23 bases between them.

This clonotype has a handful of counts. The rearrangement uses TRBV20-1 and TRBJ1-1, with 10 bases matching TRBD1. Germline lookup yields CDR1 DFQATT and CDR2 SNEGSKA (reference sequence). The CDR3 length is 16 residues. J lost 4 bases, V lost 3 bases, and 11 bases had no gene match. The CDR3 is CSARGGQGFRGTEAFF. DNA for the CDR3: TGCAGTGCTAGGGGGGGACAGGGGTTTCGTGGCACTGAAGCTTTCTTT.

The V and J genes are TRBV11-3 and TRBJ2-2; 8 bases agree with TRBD2. The germline CDR1 and CDR2 sequences are SGHNT and YENEEA. Trimming took 2 bases from V and 10 from J; bases not matched to a gene: 3. The CDR3 consists of 13 residues. CDR3 sequence: CASSLSGGVELFF. CDR3 in DNA: TGTGCCAGCAGCTTAAGCGGGGGCGTGGAGCTGTTTTTT.

By share, this clonotype counts as medium-sized. V and J are TRBV6-2 or TRBV6-3 and TRBJ1-2; maybe TRBD1 (5 bases). Germline CDR1 reads MNHEY; CDR2 reads SVGEGT. The CDR3 length is 14 residues. The V end was cut by 4 bases, the J end by 4 bases, with 13 bases between. The CDR3 here is CASSSPGEGYGYTF. CDR3 DNA sequence: TGTGCCAGCAGTTCCCCGGGGGAAGGCTATGGCTACACCTTC.

Sample share makes this clonotype medium-sized (0.01 to 0.1%). The V call is TRBV7-9, the J call TRBJ2-7; possible D gene TRBD1, 6 bases. CDR3 length: 14 residues. The V and J ends lost 5 bases and 3 bases respectively, with 14 bases between them. Germline-derived CDR1 and CDR2 are SEHNR and FQNEAQ (reference sequence). For the CDR3, the DNA is TGTGCCAGCAGCACTTATCGGGACAACTACGAGCAGTACTTC. It yields the protein CASSTYRDNYEQYF. The full variable domain, with the rest looked up from reference TRBV7-9 and TRBJ2-7, is DTGVSQNPRHKITKRGQNVTFRCDPISEHNRLYWYRQTLGQGPEFLTYFQNEAQLEKSRLLSDRFSAERPKGSFSTLEIQRTEQGDSAMYLCASSTYRDNYEQYFGPGTRLTVT.

This clonotype is large. V and J are TRBV6-6 and TRBJ2-7; D not certain. This CDR3 comprises 13 residues. Germline V lookup: CDR1 MNHNY, CDR2 SVGAGI (reference sequence). V lost 6 bases, J lost 4 bases, and 13 bases lay in between. The CDR3 coding sequence is TGTGCCAGCAGCGCCATGGCCCATTACGAGCAGTACTTC. Amino acid sequence: CASSAMAHYEQYF.

The J gene is TRBJ2-7, the V gene TRBV6-1; a possible D gene is TRBD1 (5 bases). V lost 4 bases to trimming and J lost 6 bases, with 19 bases between them. CDR3 length equals 15 residues. Germline CDR1 reads MNHNS; CDR2 reads SASEGT. CDR3 region: CASSGPRAAYSEQYF. The CDR3 DNA reads TGTGCCAGCAGTGGCCCCAGGGCTGCATACTCCGAGCAGTACTTC.

The gene calls are TRBV20-1 and TRBJ2-3; D not certain. With 4 bases removed from V and 4 bases from J, the gap between germline ends came to 12 bases. The CDR3 covers 13 residues. The germline CDR1 and CDR2 sequences are DFQATT and SNEGSKA (reference sequence). In DNA, the CDR3 is TGCAGTGCTATGGGGTTAGTCGCAGATACGCAGTATTTT. Translation: CSAMGLVADTQYF.

The chain uses TRBV5-1 and TRBJ2-2; D is unresolved. Germline V gene sequence: CDR1 SGHRS, CDR2 YFSETQ. V was cut by 3 bases and J by 5 bases, with 11 bases left in between. This CDR3 region has 14 residues. Here the CDR3 DNA reads TGCGCCAGCAGCTCCCTGACCCGAACCGGGGAGCTGTTTTTT. It encodes CASSSLTRTGELFF.